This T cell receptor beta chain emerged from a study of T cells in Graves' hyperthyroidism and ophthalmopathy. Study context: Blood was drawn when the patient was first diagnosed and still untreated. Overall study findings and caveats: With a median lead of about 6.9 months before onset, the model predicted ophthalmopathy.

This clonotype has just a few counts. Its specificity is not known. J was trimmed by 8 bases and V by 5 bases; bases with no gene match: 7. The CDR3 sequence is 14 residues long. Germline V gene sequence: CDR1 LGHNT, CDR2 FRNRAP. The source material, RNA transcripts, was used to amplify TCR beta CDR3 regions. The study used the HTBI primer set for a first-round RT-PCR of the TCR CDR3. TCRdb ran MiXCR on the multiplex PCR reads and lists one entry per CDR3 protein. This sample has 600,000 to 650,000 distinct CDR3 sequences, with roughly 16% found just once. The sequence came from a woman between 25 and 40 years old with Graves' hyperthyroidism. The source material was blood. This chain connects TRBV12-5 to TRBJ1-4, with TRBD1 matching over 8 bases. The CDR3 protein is CASGPGQGGEKLFF. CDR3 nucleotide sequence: TGTGCTAGTGGTCCCGGACAGGGTGGGGAAAAACTGTTTTTT.